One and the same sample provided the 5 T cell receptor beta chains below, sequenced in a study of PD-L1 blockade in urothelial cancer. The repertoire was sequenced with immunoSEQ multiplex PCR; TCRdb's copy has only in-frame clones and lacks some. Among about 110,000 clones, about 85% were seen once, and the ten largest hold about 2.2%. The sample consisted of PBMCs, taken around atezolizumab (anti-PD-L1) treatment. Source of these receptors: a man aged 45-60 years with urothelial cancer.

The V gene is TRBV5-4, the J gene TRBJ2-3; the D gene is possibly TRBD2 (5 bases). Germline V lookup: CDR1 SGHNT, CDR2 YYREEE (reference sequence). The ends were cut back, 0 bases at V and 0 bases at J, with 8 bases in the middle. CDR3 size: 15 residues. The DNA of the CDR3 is TGTGCCAGCAGCTTGGGGTGGACTAGCACAGATACGCAGTATTTT. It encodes CASSLGWTSTDTQYF.

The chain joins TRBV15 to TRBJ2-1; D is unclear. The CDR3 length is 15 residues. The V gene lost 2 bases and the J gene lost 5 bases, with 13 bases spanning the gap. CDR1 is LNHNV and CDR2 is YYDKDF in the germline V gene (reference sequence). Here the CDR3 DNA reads TGTGCCACCAGCAGATATAAAGCCTCAAACAATGAGCAGTTCTTC. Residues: CATSRYKASNNEQFF.

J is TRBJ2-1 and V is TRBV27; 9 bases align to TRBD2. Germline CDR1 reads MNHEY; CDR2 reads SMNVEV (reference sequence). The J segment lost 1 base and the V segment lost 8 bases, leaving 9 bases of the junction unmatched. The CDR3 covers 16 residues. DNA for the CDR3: TGTGCCAGCCGACGCTATAGCGGGAGTTCCTACAATGAGCAGTTCTTC. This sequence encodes CASRRYSGSSYNEQFF.

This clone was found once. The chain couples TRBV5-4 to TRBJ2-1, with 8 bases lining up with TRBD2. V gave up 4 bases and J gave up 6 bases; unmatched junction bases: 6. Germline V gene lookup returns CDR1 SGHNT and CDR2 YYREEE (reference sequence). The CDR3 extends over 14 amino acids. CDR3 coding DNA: TGTGCCAGCAGCCCGACGACTAGCGCCAATGAGCAGTTCTTC. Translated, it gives CASSPTTSANEQFF.

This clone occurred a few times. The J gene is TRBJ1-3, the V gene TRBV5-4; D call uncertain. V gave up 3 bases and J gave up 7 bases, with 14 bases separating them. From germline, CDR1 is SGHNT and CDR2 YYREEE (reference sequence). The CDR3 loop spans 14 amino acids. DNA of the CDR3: TGTGCCAGCAGCTCCGAGAGTTACGGGAACACCATATATTTT. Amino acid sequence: CASSSESYGNTIYF.